A selection of T cell receptor beta chains follows, all from one sample in a study of blood T cell repertoires in COVID-19. Method: immunoSEQ multiplex PCR; TCRdb's copy keeps in-frame clones and lacks some. Here the sample spans around 200,000 clones, more than 70% being singletons. Sequencing input: PBMCs or T cells enriched from blood (not recorded which). Receptor source: a man aged 35 to 55 with acute COVID-19. Both conserved end residues are part of each CDR3. D genes are given only for firm matches. Clone size appears in some rows only: once, few, many, or a class for an expanded clone.

length,D,J,V,size,CDR3,DNA
14,TRBD2,TRBJ2-3,TRBV7-3,-,CASSKGLEPDTQYF,TGTGCCAGCAGCAAAGGACTAGAGCCAGATACGCAGTATTTT
16,-,TRBJ2-5,TRBV11-3,-,CASSHRSTGLQETQYF,TGTGCCAGCAGCCACCGATCGACAGGATTACAAGAGACCCAGTACTTC
13,-,TRBJ2-7,TRBV27,-,CASSPLPAYEQYF,TGTGCCAGCAGTCCACTCCCCGCCTACGAGCAGTACTTC
14,-,TRBJ2-5,TRBV27,-,CASSPTVGRETQYF,TGTGCCAGCAGTCCCACAGTGGGGCGGGAGACCCAGTACTTC
16,TRBD2,TRBJ2-1,TRBV11-2,-,CASSFRRASGGDEQFF,TGTGCCAGCAGCTTCCGACGGGCTAGCGGGGGGGATGAGCAGTTCTTC
16,-,TRBJ1-4,TRBV28,-,CASSLVAPPTNEKLFF,TGTGCCAGCAGTTTGGTAGCACCACCAACTAATGAAAAACTGTTTTTT
15,-,TRBJ2-1,TRBV7-9,once,CASSWYTGRDNEQFF,TGTGCCAGCAGCTGGTACACAGGGAGAGACAATGAGCAGTTCTTC
17,TRBD2,TRBJ2-2,TRBV19,-,CASSIGSGRARTGELFF,TGTGCCAGTAGTATAGGTAGCGGGAGGGCTCGCACCGGGGAGCTGTTTTTT
15,TRBD2,TRBJ2-2,TRBV2,few,CASRGTSGNTGELFF,TGTGCCAGCAGAGGGACTAGCGGTAACACCGGGGAGCTGTTTTTT
15,-,TRBJ2-3,TRBV14,-,CASSQDVGSTDTQYF,TGTGCCAGCAGCCAAGACGTCGGGAGCACAGATACGCAGTATTTT
14,TRBD1,TRBJ1-5,TRBV7-2,-,CASSSGQATQPQHF,TGTGCCAGCAGTTCGGGACAGGCAACTCAGCCCCAGCATTTT
15,TRBD2,TRBJ2-1,TRBV7-2,-,CASSRTSGSGNEQFF,TGTGCCAGCAGCCGCACTAGCGGGAGTGGCAATGAGCAGTTCTTC
16,-,TRBJ2-1,TRBV15,-,CATRGQTTNPYNEQFF,TGTGCCACCCGCGGACAAACCACAAACCCTTACAATGAGCAGTTCTTC
13,-,TRBJ1-4,TRBV5-1,once,CASSFGGNEKLFF,TGCGCCAGCAGCTTTGGCGGTAATGAAAAACTGTTTTTT
15,TRBD2,TRBJ2-3,TRBV5-1,once,CASSRASGSTDTQYF,TGCGCCAGCAGTCGGGCTAGCGGTAGCACAGATACGCAGTATTTT
15,TRBD2,TRBJ2-7,TRBV11-2,-,CASSLRGGRAYEQYF,TGTGCCAGCAGCTTACGTGGCGGGAGGGCCTACGAGCAGTACTTC
13,-,TRBJ1-2,TRBV29-1,once,CSAHTGLSYGYTF,TGCAGCGCTCATACCGGACTGAGCTATGGCTACACCTTC
17,-,TRBJ1-6,TRBV28,few,CASSSVKGRSYNSPLHF,TGTGCCAGCAGTAGCGTAAAAGGGAGGTCCTATAATTCACCCCTCCACTTT
15,-,TRBJ2-7,TRBV7-2,-,CASSWFGSSSYEQYF,TGTGCCAGCAGCTGGTTTGGCTCAAGCTCCTACGAGCAGTACTTC
16,-,TRBJ1-4,TRBV27,-,CASSYRGRTTNEKLFF,TGTGCCAGCAGTTATCGTGGCCGTACAACTAATGAAAAACTGTTTTTT
16,-,TRBJ2-2,TRBV28,-,CASSPPQGLEGGELFF,TGTGCCAGCAGTCCGCCCCAGGGACTTGAGGGCGGGGAGCTGTTTTTT
13,-,TRBJ2-7,TRBV5-5,-,CASSLVESYEQYF,TGTGCCAGCAGCTTGGTGGAGAGCTACGAGCAGTACTTC
14,-,TRBJ1-5,TRBV2,-,CASSETDANQPQHF,TGTGCCAGCAGCGAGACAGACGCCAATCAGCCCCAGCATTTT
15,TRBD2,TRBJ2-7,TRBV27,-,CASLPALAVGYEQYF,TGTGCCAGCCTACCGGCCCTAGCGGTGGGCTACGAGCAGTACTTC
15,TRBD1,TRBJ2-2,TRBV27,-,CASSPGQRNTGELFF,TGTGCCAGCAGTCCGGGACAGAGAAACACCGGGGAGCTGTTTTTT
12,-,TRBJ2-7,TRBV14,-,CASSPQDYEQYF,TGTGCCAGCAGCCCGCAGGACTACGAGCAGTACTTC
14,-,TRBJ1-4,TRBV5-4,-,CASSLRAVGEKLFF,TGTGCCAGCAGCCTCAGGGCGGTTGGGGAAAAACTGTTTTTT
12,-,TRBJ2-2,TRBV30,-,CAWTARAGELFF,TGTGCCTGGACCGCCCGAGCCGGGGAGCTGTTTTTT
15,TRBD1,TRBJ1-1,TRBV5-1,-,CASSQRSQGVAEAFF,TGCGCCAGCAGCCAGCGATCCCAGGGGGTCGCTGAAGCTTTCTTT
16,TRBD2,TRBJ2-1,TRBV7-9,once,CASSRLLAGGGDEQFF,TGTGCCAGCAGCAGACTACTAGCGGGAGGAGGGGATGAGCAGTTCTTC
12,-,TRBJ2-2,TRBV3-1/TRBV3-2,once,CASILVGGELFF,TGTGCCAGCATCCTAGTGGGCGGGGAGCTGTTTTTT
14,TRBD2,TRBJ2-3,TRBV10-1,-,CAKKMGLDTDTQYF,TGCGCCAAAAAGATGGGACTAGACACAGATACGCAGTATTTT
14,-,TRBJ1-2,TRBV28,-,CASTPGGANYGYTF,TGTGCCAGCACCCCCGGAGGGGCCAACTATGGCTACACCTTC
15,TRBD1,TRBJ2-2,TRBV7-3,once,CASSFKAGGTGELFF,TGTGCCAGCAGCTTCAAAGCAGGGGGTACCGGGGAGCTGTTTTTT
14,-,TRBJ2-5,TRBV10-3,-,CAISYSGSRETQYF,TGTGCCATCAGCTATTCCGGGAGCCGAGAGACCCAGTACTTC